The TCR beta chain described here comes from a study of blood T cell repertoires in COVID-19 (dated by TCRdb to 2018 to 2021). Study-level background: Collaborator samples came from the United States, Italy and Spain and covered acute and convalescent phases of COVID-19. The samples were drawn from two sources: the first 160 participants of the ongoing ImmuneRACE study, and 1,000 to 1,500 subjects contributed by 6 global collaborators. Where HLA class I and class II types were available, the types were taken from metadata supplied by the sample provider, not from assay-based typing. Subjects who had been exposed to COVID-19, were actively infected with it, or had recovered from it provided the deeply sampled blood TCRbeta repertoires that made up the dataset. The repertoires were made available in a free public database intended to serve as a resource for research on the immune response to SARS-CoV-2. The material from the prospective study consisted of cDNA or gDNA derived from T cells, B-cell-depleted T cells, or PBMCs. A de-identified subject ID, COVID-19 status, age in years and sex were almost always included in the sample metadata.

On this clone: Its antigen is still unknown. One base away there is no much larger clone; base qualities are not given.

TCRbeta CDR3 regions were amplified from genomic DNA using the immunoSEQ Assay, a bias-controlled multiplex PCR. In the authors' own workflow: The number of nucleated cells in each sample was estimated by amplification of reference gene primers within the assay. Sequence reads were collapsed and filtered to measure the absolute abundance of every unique TCRbeta CDR3 rearrangement. For each sample, productive Simpson clonality was calculated as the square root of Simpson's diversity index across productive rearrangements. Drawn from immuneACCESS, this table holds only the in-frame rearrangements with V and J called that TCRdb kept. Clones are partly lost; checked studies trace under half to an unresolved V gene and leave the rest unexplained. V, J and clone size reflect that table, while D and trimming were determined from the DNA. Counted in this sample were some 100,000 clones; approximately 86% of them appeared once. The top ten clones comprise roughly 2.7% of the sample.

Participants in the prospective study were enrolled through a virtual design, were aged about 18 to 100 years, and lived in fewer than 30 United States geographic areas. To assign participants to cohorts, the prospective study relied on clinical history that participants themselves reported in a screening survey and a study questionnaire. ImmuneRACE Cohort 3 recovered participants were defined by two consecutive negative NP/OP PCR tests, healthcare professional clearance, or symptom resolution. Mobile phlebotomists in the prospective study collected whole blood, serum and a nasopharyngeal or oropharyngeal swab from every participant. Over an approximately 2-month period, participants in the prospective study had the option of providing additional blood draws and questionnaires. Prospective study blood samples were shipped either frozen or at room temperature before DNA extraction. Trimming removed 3 bases from V and 7 bases from J; the gene matches leave 6 bases unexplained. From a lookup of the germline V gene, CDR1 and CDR2 are SGHRS and YFSETQ. Counted from cysteine to phenylalanine, this CDR3 has 13 amino acids. CDR3 DNA only is kept here, 39 bases in frame from base 1.

What the study reported, not specific to this receptor: How much clinical and demographic metadata was included differed by source and by participant, and the metadata was provided uncurated.

The sample taken for sequencing was PBMCs or T cells enriched from blood (not recorded which). The chain couples TRBV5-1 to TRBJ1-2, with 7 bases matching TRBD1. The TCR sequence derives from a woman aged 45-65 years who had recovered from COVID-19. The CDR3 is CASSSDRDGGYTF. Read as DNA, the sequence is TGCGCCAGCAGCTCAGACAGGGACGGTGGCTACACCTTC.